The 16 T cell receptor beta chains below were found in one sample sequenced in a study of T cell responses to AZD1222 COVID-19 vaccine. The table came from immunoSEQ multiplex PCR; TCRdb's copy has only in-frame clones and leaves some out. The sample holds 100,000 to 150,000 clones; 85% to 90% are singletons and the top ten take about a fifth. Sequencing was performed on peripheral blood, taken on day 0 of AZD1222 vaccination. Every receptor here comes from an adult in good health.

The chain employs TRBV7-3 and TRBJ2-6; D uncertain. The germline V and J ends were trimmed by 3 bases and 1 base, with 4 bases remaining between them. Per the germline V gene, CDR1 is SGHTA and CDR2 is FQGTGA. The CDR3 is made up of 14 amino acids. The CDR3 nucleotides read TGTGCCAGCAGCTTCCAGTCTGGGGCCAACGTCCTGACTTTC. Protein product: CASSFQSGANVLTF.

This clone has just one count. The J gene is TRBJ1-1, the V gene TRBV7-2; maybe TRBD1 (5 bases). Germline loops: CDR1 SGHTA, CDR2 FQGNSA. V lost 5 bases and J lost 7, with 11 bases in between. This CDR3 has 12 residues. CDR3 DNA sequence: TGTGCCAGCAGCCCGGGACGGTATGAAGCTTTCTTT. Residues: CASSPGRYEAFF.

The chain employs TRBV7-8 and TRBJ2-7; 7 positions match TRBD1. Germline lookup yields CDR1 SGHVS and CDR2 FQNEAQ. After removal of 3 bases from V and 2 bases from J, the junction contained 7 bases not matched to a gene. There are 15 residues in the CDR3. Here the CDR3 DNA reads TGTGCCAGCAGCTTTCTCCGGGACAGACCCTACGAGCAGTACTTC. This translates into CASSFLRDRPYEQYF.

J is TRBJ1-4 and V is TRBV9; D may be TRBD1 (6 bases). Trimming stripped 2 bases from V and 8 bases from J, with 16 bases between. Germline values: CDR1 SGDLS, CDR2 YYNGEE. CDR3 size: 15 residues. CDR3 amino acids: CASSVEGHGSEKLFF. The CDR3 DNA reads TGTGCCAGCAGCGTTGAGGGACACGGCTCGGAAAAACTGTTTTTT.

The chain combines TRBV14 with TRBJ2-7; D possibly corresponds to TRBD1 (5 bases). This CDR3 spans 15 amino acids. Germline lookup yields CDR1 SGHDN and CDR2 FVKESK. Trimming took 2 bases from V and 5 from J, leaving 16 bases between them. CDR3 protein: CASSQNQGPEDEQYF. The DNA for the CDR3 is TGTGCCAGCAGCCAAAACCAGGGCCCTGAGGACGAGCAGTACTTC. Drawing the rest from reference TRBV14 and TRBJ2-7, the complete variable domain is EAGVTQFPSHSVIEKGQTVTLRCDPISGHDNLYWYRRVMGKEIKFLLHFVKESKQDESGMPNNRFLAERTGGTYSTLKVQPAELEDSGVYFCASSQNQGPEDEQYFGPGTRLTVT.

V and J are TRBV10-3 and TRBJ1-6; D is perhaps TRBD1 (6 bases). There are 15 residues in the CDR3. Per germline, CDR1 ENHRY and CDR2 SYGVKD. The V end lost 0 bases, the J end lost 7 bases, and 10 bases lay between the germline ends. CDR3 nucleotides: TGTGCCATCAGTGAGTCGCCGGGGGCAAATTCACCCCTCCACTTT. Translated, it gives CAISESPGANSPLHF.

The V and J genes are TRBV30 and TRBJ1-5; D gene unclear. Trimming removed 1 base at V and 1 base at J, with 5 bases between. CDR3 length: 13 residues. From germline, CDR1 is GTSNPN and CDR2 SVGIG (reference sequence). In DNA form, the CDR3 reads TGTGCCTGGAGTGGTGGGAGCAATCAGCCCCAGCATTTT. Amino acids: CAWSGGSNQPQHF. Full variable domain (remainder filled in from reference TRBV30 and TRBJ1-5): SQTIHQWPATLVQPVGSPLSLECTVEGTSNPNLYWYRQAAGRGLQLLFYSVGIGQISSEVPQNLSASRPQDRQFILSSKKLLLSDSGFYLCAWSGGSNQPQHFGDGTRLSIL.

The rearrangement uses TRBV7-3 and TRBJ2-7, with 10 positions matching TRBD1. This CDR3 spans 14 amino acids. The V gene's germline CDR1 is SGHTA and CDR2 FQGTGA. Unmatched junction bases numbered 4, after V lost 3 bases and J lost 5 bases. The CDR3 spells CASSLTGGLDEQYF. The CDR3 DNA reads TGTGCCAGCAGCTTGACAGGGGGCCTGGACGAGCAGTACTTC.

For this clone: The identical CDR3 is also encoded by other nucleotide sequences in the sample. The chain joins TRBV7-2 to TRBJ2-5; D unresolved. V was trimmed by 1 base and J by 7 bases, leaving 4 bases between them. The CDR3 contains 11 residues. CDR1 and CDR2 (germline): SGHTA, FQGNSA. CDR3 DNA: TGTGCCAGCAGCTTAGGAGGGACCCAGTACTTC. Its protein product is CASSLGGTQYF.

The chain uses TRBV7-9 and TRBJ1-4; D is unclear. Trimming left V 0 bases short and J 6 bases short, with 5 bases between. The CDR3 length is 13 residues. Germline V lookup: CDR1 SEHNR, CDR2 FQNEAQ (reference sequence). CDR3 residues: CASSLAPYEKLFF. The CDR3 DNA sequence: TGTGCCAGCAGCTTAGCACCATATGAAAAACTGTTTTTT.

The chain uses TRBV11-1 and TRBJ2-5, with 13 bases matching TRBD2. CDR1 is SGHAT, CDR2 FQDESV, per germline (reference sequence). This CDR3 comprises 16 residues. V was pared by 0 bases and J by 3 bases, with 1 base of the junction left unmatched. CDR3 sequence: CASSLAGLAGEETQYF. The CDR3 nucleotides are TGTGCCAGCAGCTTAGCAGGACTAGCGGGAGAAGAGACCCAGTACTTC.

This clone was counted a few times. The rearrangement uses TRBV28 and TRBJ2-7; D possibly corresponds to TRBD1 (5 bases). This CDR3 is 12 amino acids long. CDR1 is MDHEN, CDR2 SYDVKM, per germline. The V end lost 3 bases, the J end lost 3 bases, and 6 bases lay between the germline ends. CDR3 bases: TGTGCCAGCAGTTTGCAGGGCTACGAGCAGTACTTC. This sequence encodes CASSLQGYEQYF.

This clone came up once. The V gene is TRBV28, the J gene TRBJ2-7; 7 nucleotides agree with TRBD1. The CDR3 has 14 amino acids. V lost 6 bases and J lost 4; bases outside the gene matches: 9. CDR1 is MDHEN and CDR2 is SYDVKM in the germline V gene. CDR3 region: CASRFDRVAYEQYF. DNA for the CDR3: TGTGCCAGCAGATTCGACAGGGTGGCGTACGAGCAGTACTTC.

The genes are TRBV25-1 and TRBJ2-7; D may correspond to TRBD1 or TRBD2 (6 bases each). Germline V gene lookup returns CDR1 MGHDK and CDR2 SYGVNS. CDR3 length equals 17 residues. V gave up 3 bases and J gave up 0 bases, with 18 bases separating them. DNA for the CDR3: TGTGCCAGCAGTGAGGGGAAGAGGGGGGCACTCTCCTACGAGCAGTACTTC. Its translation is CASSEGKRGALSYEQYF.

The V call is TRBV19, the J call TRBJ2-7, with 10 bases that match TRBD1. V gave up 5 bases and J gave up 4 bases; unmatched junction bases: 5. CDR1 and CDR2 (germline): LNHDA, SQIVND (reference sequence). This CDR3 is built from 14 residues. The CDR3 DNA sequence: TGTGCCAGTAGTGCGACAGGGGGCGTGTACGAGCAGTACTTC. Encoded protein: CASSATGGVYEQYF.

The chain has TRBV27 and TRBJ2-7; 8 bases are a match to TRBD2. The CDR3 contains 14 residues. Germline CDR1 and CDR2: MNHEY and SMNVEV (reference sequence). With 6 bases clipped from V and 6 bases from J, the junction kept 10 bases outside the gene matches. The CDR3 here is CASRYGGGFGEQYF. In nucleotides, the CDR3 is TGTGCCAGCAGATATGGCGGGGGGTTCGGCGAGCAGTACTTC.